The 27 T cell receptor beta chains below all came from one sample that was sequenced in a study of blood T cell repertoires in COVID-19. Profiling relied on immunoSEQ multiplex PCR, and the TCRdb table lists in-frame clones only, not all of them. The sample includes 200,000 to 300,000 clones, 70% to 90% seen only once; the top ten take 1.5% to 2%. Material for sequencing was peripheral blood. These receptors were collected from a young man with active or convalescent COVID-19.

V gene TRBV4-2 combines with J gene TRBJ1-1; D unresolved. The V gene's germline CDR1 is LGHNA and CDR2 YNFKEQ. CDR3 size: 16 residues. Trimming pared 4 bases from V and 0 bases from J, leaving 15 bases between. CDR3 protein: CASSRRGEGVNTEAFF. The DNA of the CDR3 is TGTGCCAGCAGCCGCCGTGGGGAGGGCGTGAACACTGAAGCTTTCTTT.

The genes are TRBV15 and TRBJ2-3, with TRBD1 identical over 8 bases. This CDR3 region has 15 residues. After removal of 4 bases from V and 6 bases from J, the junction contained 9 bases not matched to a gene. Per germline, CDR1 LNHNV and CDR2 YYDKDF (reference sequence). CDR3 nucleotide sequence: TGTGCCACCAGCAAAGGGGCAGGGGGCATTGATACGCAGTATTTT. Its protein is CATSKGAGGIDTQYF.

The J gene is TRBJ1-2, the V gene TRBV28, with D unresolved. The V end was cut by 4 bases, the J end by 2 bases, with 14 bases between. The CDR3 spans 15 residues. Per the germline V gene, CDR1 is MDHEN and CDR2 is SYDVKM. The CDR3: CASSWPSGRNYGYTF. In nucleotides, the CDR3 is TGTGCCAGCAGTTGGCCCTCGGGTAGGAACTATGGCTACACCTTC.

The V call is TRBV4-3, the J call TRBJ2-1; 10 bases match TRBD2. V dropped 0 bases and J dropped 7; count of bases not matched to a gene: 6. This CDR3 region has 16 residues. Germline V gene lookup returns CDR1 LGHNA and CDR2 YSLEER. The CDR3: CASSQDPAGGVNEQFF. CDR3 DNA sequence: TGCGCCAGCAGCCAAGATCCAGCGGGGGGGGTTAATGAGCAGTTCTTC.

The rearrangement joins TRBV4-1 to TRBJ2-1, with D maybe TRBD2 (5 bases). Germline assignment: CDR1 MGHRA and CDR2 YSYEKL. The CDR3 runs 15 residues. V shed 0 bases and J shed 6 bases, with 12 bases lying between them. CDR3 DNA: TGCGCCAGCAGCCAAGAGCCCCTAGCTCCCAATGAGCAGTTCTTC. Translating gives CASSQEPLAPNEQFF.

This clone was picked up one time. The genes are TRBV27 and TRBJ1-1; TRBD1 might be the D (5 bases). The CDR3 runs to 16 residues. V lost 9 bases and J lost 0, with 20 bases in between. The germline gives CDR1 MNHEY, CDR2 SMNVEV (reference sequence). CDR3: CASSKLGGVMNTEAFF. CDR3 nucleotide sequence: TGTGCCAGTAGCAAGCTGGGGGGGGTCATGAACACTGAAGCTTTCTTT.

The genes are TRBV3-1 (or the pseudogene TRBV3-2) and TRBJ1-6; 7 bases fit TRBD1. V trimming: 1 base; J trimming: 10 bases; junction bases outside the gene matches: 7. This CDR3 is 15 amino acids long. The germline CDR1 and CDR2 sequences are LGHDT and YNNKEL (reference sequence). Here the CDR3 reads CASSQADREKSPLHF. In nucleotides, the CDR3 is TGTGCCAGCAGCCAAGCCGACAGGGAGAAATCACCCCTCCACTTT.

This chain uses TRBV19 with TRBJ2-7, with D possibly TRBD1 on 6 matching bases. The V and J ends lost 5 bases and 4 bases respectively, with 15 bases between them. Germline CDR1 LNHDA, CDR2 SQIVND (reference sequence). The CDR3 runs 14 residues. The CDR3 reads CASSADSVRYEQYF. CDR3 sequence (DNA): TGTGCCAGTAGTGCGGACAGCGTTAGGTACGAGCAGTACTTC.

On this clone itself: The sample has other DNA sequences that encode this CDR3 too. The chain joins TRBV25-1 to TRBJ2-1; D may be TRBD2 (7 bases). Germline assignment: CDR1 MGHDK and CDR2 SYGVNS. The CDR3 totals 15 residues. V lost 3 bases and J 4 bases, leaving 13 bases between the germline ends. Here the CDR3 reads CASSEFGGAYNEQFF. The CDR3 coding sequence is TGTGCCAGCAGTGAGTTTGGGGGGGCATACAATGAGCAGTTCTTC. The variable domain in full, with the rest retrieved from reference TRBV25-1 and TRBJ2-1, is EADIYQTPRYLVIGTGKKITLECSQTMGHDKMYWYQQDPGMELHLIHYSYGVNSTEKGDLSSESTVSRIRTEHFPLTLESARPSHTSQYLCASSEFGGAYNEQFFGPGTRLTVL.

The chain links TRBV7-8 to TRBJ2-1, with 10 bases lining up with TRBD2. This CDR3 is built from 15 residues. The germline CDR1 and CDR2 sequences are SGHVS and FQNEAQ. The V gene end was trimmed by 2 bases and the J gene end by 6 bases; junction bases not matched to a gene: 4. CDR3 nucleotides: TGTGCCAGCAGCTTACGAGCGGGGGGGAGCAATGAGCAGTTCTTC. Protein product: CASSLRAGGSNEQFF. The whole variable domain, filled in from reference TRBV7-8 and TRBJ2-1, reads GAGVSQSPRYKVAKRGQDVALRCDPISGHVSLFWYQQALGQGPEFLTYFQNEAQLDKSGLPSDRFFAERPEGSVSTLKIQRTQQEDSAVYLCASSLRAGGSNEQFFGPGTRLTVL.

This chain uses TRBV6-5 with TRBJ1-1; D remains unclear. V gave up 0 bases and J gave up 6 bases, with 14 bases separating them. Germline V gene sequence: CDR1 MNHEY, CDR2 SVGAGI. The CDR3 is made up of 15 amino acids. The CDR3 bases are TGTGCCAGCAGTTACTCGCGAGGGTATGGCGCTGAAGCTTTCTTT. This encodes CASSYSRGYGAEAFF.

The V call is TRBV4-1, the J call TRBJ2-5; a possible D gene is TRBD1 (5 bases). With 0 bases removed from V and 6 bases from J, the gap between germline ends came to 14 bases. This CDR3 contains 15 residues. Germline CDR1 reads MGHRA; CDR2 reads YSYEKL. The CDR3 loop is CASSQDGPAGKTQYF. As DNA, the CDR3 is TGCGCCAGCAGCCAAGACGGTCCGGCAGGGAAGACCCAGTACTTC.

The chain combines TRBV11-2 with TRBJ2-7; D is ambiguous. In germline, CDR1 is SGHAT, CDR2 FQNNGV. This CDR3 is 14 amino acids long. V dropped 1 base and J dropped 3 bases, with 10 bases sitting between them. The CDR3 DNA reads as TGTGCCAGCAGCTTAGGTCGCACGGTCTACGAGCAGTACTTC. Residues: CASSLGRTVYEQYF.

The J gene is TRBJ2-2, the V gene TRBV7-2, with 7 bases aligning to TRBD1. Germline V gene data show CDR1 as SGHTA and CDR2 as FQGNSA. After removal of 6 bases from V and 2 bases from J, the junction contained 9 bases not matched to a gene. CDR3 length: 16 residues. The CDR3 protein is CASRGTHRGNTGELFF. The CDR3 bases are TGTGCCAGCAGGGGGACCCACAGGGGAAACACCGGGGAGCTGTTTTTT. The full variable domain, rest sourced from reference TRBV7-2 and TRBJ2-2, is GAGVSQSPSNKVTEKGKDVELRCDPISGHTALYWYRQSLGQGLEFLIYFQGNSAPDKSGLPSDRFSAERTGGSVSTLTIQRTQQEDSAVYLCASRGTHRGNTGELFFGEGSRLTVL.

The V call is TRBV15, the J call TRBJ1-5, with TRBD1 matching 7 bases. With V trimmed by 5 bases and J by 1 base, 5 bases remained unmatched. Germline V CDR1 and CDR2: LNHNV, YYDKDF (reference sequence). This CDR3 comprises 15 residues. The CDR3 bases are TGTGCCACCAGCCCGGCAGGGGGAAGCAATCAGCCCCAGCATTTT. This gives the protein CATSPAGGSNQPQHF.

The chain is built from TRBV19 and TRBJ2-7; TRBD1 matches 9 bases. J was trimmed by 5 bases and V by 7 bases; bases with no gene match: 9. The V gene's germline CDR1 is LNHDA and CDR2 SQIVND (reference sequence). This CDR3 is built from 14 residues. The CDR3 loop is CASTQGQGIDEQYF. CDR3 coding DNA: TGTGCCAGTACCCAGGGACAGGGAATTGACGAGCAGTACTTC.

In regard to this clone: The same CDR3 is also encoded by other DNA sequences in this sample. The gene calls are TRBV19 and TRBJ1-5; no clear D. V lost 2 bases, J lost 0 bases, and 5 bases lay in between. The CDR3 has 14 residues. Germline assignment: CDR1 LNHDA and CDR2 SQIVND (reference sequence). CDR3 in DNA: TGTGCCAGTAGTATACGGGATAGCAATCAGCCCCAGCATTTT. Amino acids: CASSIRDSNQPQHF.

The chain uses TRBV6-5 and TRBJ1-4; 10 positions agree with TRBD1. CDR1 is MNHEY, CDR2 SVGAGI, per germline. V gave up 4 bases and J gave up 10 bases; unmatched junction bases: 9. The CDR3 sequence is 15 residues long. This CDR3 is CASSSAGTGDGKLFF. CDR3 DNA sequence: TGTGCCAGCAGTTCGGCCGGGACAGGGGACGGAAAACTGTTTTTT.

The chain links TRBV19 to TRBJ1-1; maybe TRBD1 (6 bases). CDR1 and CDR2 from the germline V gene are LNHDA and SQIVND (reference sequence). The length of the CDR3 is 13 residues. V lost 8 bases, J lost 1 base, and 11 bases lay in between. The CDR3 DNA is TGTGCCAGTGGAAGACAGGAGAACACTGAAGCTTTCTTT. Its protein is CASGRQENTEAFF.

V is TRBV2 and J is TRBJ2-2, with TRBD1 as a possible D gene (6 bases). CDR1 is SNHLY and CDR2 is FYNNEI in the germline V gene. This CDR3 is 15 amino acids long. Trimming removed 6 bases from V and 2 bases from J, with 13 bases in between. The CDR3: CASRAQGANTGELFF. The CDR3 coding sequence is TGTGCCAGCAGGGCACAGGGAGCCAACACCGGGGAGCTGTTTTTT.

The chain has TRBV19 and TRBJ1-1; 7 bases align to TRBD1. Losses at the gene ends were 5 bases for V and 4 bases for J; bases not matched to a gene: 16. The CDR3 loop spans 17 amino acids. CDR1 is LNHDA and CDR2 is SQIVND in the germline V gene (reference sequence). CDR3 loop: CASSVDDRVNGGTEAFF. Here the CDR3 DNA reads TGTGCCAGTAGTGTCGACGACAGGGTGAATGGTGGCACTGAAGCTTTCTTT.

The chain carries TRBV6-5 and TRBJ2-7, with TRBD1 matching over 8 bases. Germline loops: CDR1 MNHEY, CDR2 SVGAGI. This CDR3 spans 14 amino acids. Trimming took 2 bases from V and 3 from J; bases not matched to a gene: 3. DNA for the CDR3: TGTGCCAGCAGTTACGGACAGGGTGACTACGAGCAGTACTTC. Translated, it gives CASSYGQGDYEQYF.

V is TRBV5-1 and J is TRBJ2-3; 8 nucleotides agree with TRBD2. Germline CDR1 is SGHRS and CDR2 is YFSETQ. With V trimmed by 0 bases and J by 0 bases, 6 bases remained unmatched. CDR3 size: 17 residues. The CDR3 sequence: CASSLAGAGGSTDTQYF. CDR3 in DNA: TGCGCCAGCAGCTTGGCCGGGGCGGGGGGCAGCACAGATACGCAGTATTTT.

The chain joins TRBV7-2 to TRBJ2-3; 7 bases agree with TRBD2. Germline V gene sequence: CDR1 SGHTA, CDR2 FQGNSA. The CDR3 length is 15 residues. Germline trimming cut 2 bases from V and 4 bases from J; bases unmatched to any gene: 6. This CDR3 is CASSLSLAVADTQYF. CDR3 in DNA: TGTGCCAGCAGCTTAAGCCTAGCGGTTGCAGATACGCAGTATTTT.

The V call is TRBV18, the J call TRBJ2-1; weak D call: TRBD1 (6 bases). V was clipped by 3 bases and J by 8 bases, with 11 bases between them. The CDR3 sequence is 13 residues long. In germline, CDR1 is KGHSH, CDR2 LQKENI. CDR3: CASSPDRAYEQFF. The CDR3 DNA reads TGTGCCAGCTCACCGGACAGAGCCTATGAGCAGTTCTTC.

The V and J genes are TRBV3-1 (or the pseudogene TRBV3-2) and TRBJ1-3; D is perhaps TRBD1 (6 bases). V was shortened by 2 bases and J by 0 bases, with 20 bases between the two germline ends. This CDR3 is built from 19 residues. From germline, CDR1 is LGHDT and CDR2 YNNKEL (reference sequence). CDR3 sequence reads: CASSQSRQEILHSGNTIYF. CDR3 in DNA: TGTGCCAGCAGCCAATCGCGACAGGAAATTCTACACTCTGGAAACACCATATATTTT.

The chain joins TRBV11-2 to TRBJ2-1; perhaps TRBD1 as D (6 bases). Trimming shortened V by 7 bases and J by 1 base, and 14 bases separated the two germline ends. The CDR3 covers 15 residues. The germline V gene encodes CDR1 SGHAT and CDR2 FQNNGV. The CDR3 sequence: CASIEGQGSYNEQFF. The CDR3 DNA is TGTGCCAGCATTGAGGGCCAGGGGTCCTACAATGAGCAGTTCTTC.